The 19 T cell receptor beta chains below were found in one sample sequenced in a study of blood T cell repertoires in COVID-19. Sequenced by immunoSEQ multiplex PCR; TCRdb stores in-frame clones only, minus some. The repertoire holds fewer than 200,000 clones, with around 90% as singletons. Sequenced: peripheral blood. These receptor sequences come from a man aged 45 to 65 who had recovered from COVID-19.

The chain recombines TRBV21-1 with TRBJ1-1. TRBV21-1 is designated a pseudogene. This CDR3 region has 17 residues. The CDR3 DNA reads as TGTGCCAGCAGCTCAACCCATGTATTCGGGGTTCCCACTGAAGCTTTCTTT. Encoded protein: CASSSTHVFGVPTEAFF.

The J gene is TRBJ1-1, the V gene TRBV7-9; TRBD1 aligns across 7 bases. The germline V gene has CDR1 SEHNR and CDR2 FQNEAQ (reference sequence). The V and J ends lost 5 bases and 11 bases, in that order; junction bases with no gene match: 5. The CDR3 loop spans 11 amino acids. The CDR3 loop reads CASSRDREAFF. CDR3 coding DNA: TGTGCCAGCAGCCGTGACAGGGAGGCTTTCTTT.

This clone was counted once. This CDR3 is CASSWGGASSYEQYF. The CDR3 coding sequence is TGCGCCAGCAGTTGGGGGGGGGCGAGCTCCTACGAGCAGTACTTC. The J gene is TRBJ2-7, the V gene TRBV5-1; possible D gene TRBD2, 7 bases. The CDR3 runs to 15 residues. The V gene's germline CDR1 is SGHRS and CDR2 YFSETQ. V was pared by 5 bases and J by 0 bases, with 15 bases between.

This sequence joins TRBV4-2 and TRBJ2-2; TRBD2 agrees at 12 bases. CDR3 size: 18 residues. With V trimmed by 4 bases and J by 4 bases, 10 bases remained unmatched. Looked up from germline, CDR1 is LGHNA and CDR2 is YNFKEQ. In nucleotides, the CDR3 is TGTGCCAGCAGCCCAGGGCTAGCGGGGGGGCCGGGCACCGGGGAGCTGTTTTTT. Translated: CASSPGLAGGPGTGELFF.

The chain recombines TRBV7-2 with TRBJ1-5; no clear D gene. Trimming cost V 5 bases and J 1 base, with 9 bases left between them. CDR1 SGHTA and CDR2 FQGNSA come from the germline V gene. This CDR3 contains 14 residues. Here the CDR3 DNA reads TGTGCCAGCAGCCCCCCCGGGAGCAATCAGCCCCAGCATTTT. This sequence encodes CASSPPGSNQPQHF.

The chain is built from TRBV12-5 and TRBJ1-4; 7 bases are shared with TRBD1. V was pared by 8 bases and J by 8 bases, with 8 bases of the junction left unmatched. Germline V lookup: CDR1 LGHNT, CDR2 FRNRAP. The CDR3 extends over 13 amino acids. This CDR3 is CASTGQRGEKLFF. In DNA, the CDR3 is TGTGCTAGTACGGGACAGCGAGGGGAAAAACTGTTTTTT.

The chain joins TRBV29-1 to TRBJ1-5; a weak D match, TRBD1 (5 bases). Germline CDR1 SQVTM, CDR2 ANQGSEA. The V and J ends lost 4 bases and 1 base respectively, with 5 bases between them. The CDR3 runs to 12 residues. CDR3 amino acids: CSVGGSNQPQHF. The CDR3, as DNA: TGCAGCGTTGGGGGCAGCAATCAGCCCCAGCATTTT. The complete variable domain, with remaining parts taken from reference TRBV29-1 and TRBJ1-5, reads SAVISQKPSRDICQRGTSLTIQCQVDSQVTMMFWYRQQPGQSLTLIATANQGSEATYESGFVIDKFPISRPNLTFSTLTVSNMSPEDSSIYLCSVGGSNQPQHFGDGTRLSIL.

V usage is TRBV5-6 and J usage is TRBJ2-1; D is uncertain. The length of the CDR3 is 17 residues. Trimming cost V 0 bases and J 2 bases, with 15 bases left between them. CDR1 and CDR2 from the germline V gene are SGHDT and YYEEEE. The CDR3, as DNA: TGTGCCAGCAGCTTGGTTCGAACAACGAGGACCTACAATGAGCAGTTCTTC. Its translation is CASSLVRTTRTYNEQFF.

This rearrangement joins TRBV6-5 to TRBJ1-1; possibly TRBD1 for D (5 bases). The ends were cut back, 2 bases at V and 7 bases at J, with 14 bases in the middle. The CDR3 contains 14 residues. Germline V gives CDR1 MNHEY, CDR2 SVGAGI. CDR3 DNA sequence: TGTGCCAGCAGTTACGAACGGGTCGGGGGTGAAGCTTTCTTT. It translates to CASSYERVGGEAFF.

The chain combines TRBV18 with TRBJ1-1; D unclear. Trimming removed 5 bases from V and 1 base from J, with 8 bases in between. This CDR3 region has 13 residues. Germline CDR1 is KGHSH and CDR2 is LQKENI. The CDR3 nucleotides are TGTGCCAGCTCATCGACACCGAACACTGAAGCTTTCTTT. This encodes CASSSTPNTEAFF.

V is TRBV4-3 and J is TRBJ2-5, with TRBD2 matching 14 bases. There are 20 residues in the CDR3. V shed 4 bases, J shed 4 bases, and the junction held 17 bases outside the gene matches. Germline assignment: CDR1 LGHNA and CDR2 YSLEER. The CDR3 is CASSLTRLTSGGARSETQYF. CDR3 sequence (DNA): TGCGCCAGCAGCCTCACCCGTTTGACTAGCGGGGGGGCCCGGTCAGAGACCCAGTACTTC.

V and J are TRBV6-2 or TRBV6-3 and TRBJ2-2; possibly TRBD2 for D (7 bases). This CDR3 contains 16 residues. Germline V gene data show CDR1 as MNHEY and CDR2 as SVGEGT. V was clipped by 0 bases and J by 6 bases, with 14 bases between them. CDR3 coding DNA: TGTGCCAGCAGTTACTCAAGTGGGGGGGGCCCCGGGGAGCTGTTTTTT. It codes for CASSYSSGGGPGELFF.

The chain employs TRBV2 and TRBJ2-2; D perhaps matches TRBD1 (5 bases). There are 15 residues in the CDR3. The germline CDR1 and CDR2 sequences are SNHLY and FYNNEI. V was trimmed by 8 bases and J by 2 bases, leaving 15 bases between them. The CDR3 region is CASRPQGLNTGELFF. CDR3 coding DNA: TGTGCCAGCCGGCCGCAGGGCCTTAACACCGGGGAGCTGTTTTTT.

The chain carries TRBV9 and TRBJ1-2; a weak D match, TRBD1 (5 bases). Per the germline V gene, CDR1 is SGDLS and CDR2 is YYNGEE. Trimming took 3 bases from V and 7 from J, leaving 16 bases between them. This CDR3 is built from 14 residues. In DNA, the CDR3 is TGTGCCAGCAGCGGACGTGGGGGGATGGGTGGCTACACCTTC. This sequence encodes CASSGRGGMGGYTF.

This clone was counted once. This sequence joins TRBV5-4 and TRBJ2-5; weak D call: TRBD2 (6 bases). Trimming removed 4 bases at V and 1 base at J, with 11 bases between. This CDR3 has 14 residues. Germline loops: CDR1 SGHNT, CDR2 YYREEE (reference sequence). In DNA form, the CDR3 reads TGTGCCAGCAGCCCCGGCGGGACCCAAGAGACCCAGTACTTC. Translation gives CASSPGGTQETQYF.

This clone appeared a few times. The chain recombines TRBV18 with TRBJ2-6; the D gene is possibly TRBD2 (5 bases). Per germline, CDR1 KGHSH and CDR2 LQKENI. This CDR3 contains 16 residues. The V gene lost 1 base and the J gene lost 0 bases, with 7 bases spanning the gap. CDR3 protein: CASSPQGSSGANVLTF. In DNA, the CDR3 is TGTGCCAGCTCACCACAAGGGAGCTCTGGGGCCAACGTCCTGACTTTC.

The chain couples TRBV11-3 to TRBJ2-2, with D maybe TRBD1 (6 bases). V was cut by 6 bases and J by 8 bases, with 13 bases left in between. CDR1 and CDR2 (germline): SGHNT, YENEEA. The CDR3 length is 13 residues. In DNA form, the CDR3 reads TGTGCCAGCAGTCGACAGGTTCAGGGGGAGCTGTTTTTT. Its translation is CASSRQVQGELFF.

The chain employs TRBV5-1 and TRBJ2-1; 12 positions agree with TRBD2. V lost 2 bases to trimming and J lost 9 bases; unmatched junction nucleotides: 3. The length of the CDR3 is 14 residues. Germline V gene data show CDR1 as SGHRS and CDR2 as YFSETQ. The CDR3 DNA reads as TGCGCCAGCAGCTTAGGACTAGCGGGGACTGAGCAGTTCTTC. Translating it yields CASSLGLAGTEQFF.

The chain combines TRBV5-8 with TRBJ2-1; the D gene is possibly TRBD1 (6 bases). The V gene's germline CDR1 is SGHTS and CDR2 YDEGEE. V was trimmed by 4 bases and J by 0 bases, leaving 14 bases between them. CDR3 length: 16 residues. CDR3 DNA sequence: TGTGCCAGCAGCACCGGACAGCGAAGCTCCTACAATGAGCAGTTCTTC. This gives the protein CASSTGQRSSYNEQFF. Filled out from reference TRBV5-8 and TRBJ2-1, the complete variable domain reads EAGVTQSPTHLIKTRGQQATLRCSPISGHTSVYWYQQALGLGLQFLLWYDEGEERNRGNFPPRFSGRQFPNYSSELNVNALELEDSALYLCASSTGQRSSYNEQFFGPGTRLTVL.